What follows is one T cell receptor beta chain and its context. With 6 bases clipped from V and 0 bases from J, the junction kept 8 bases outside the gene matches. Germline V gives CDR1 MGHDK, CDR2 SYGVNS. This CDR3 comprises 17 residues. The data originate from a study of shared clonotypes between healthy human individuals. Here immunoSEQ multiplex PCR was the method, and the copy in TCRdb shows in-frame clones only, minus some. The data contain some 2.1 million clones, 85% to 95% of them singletons. This receptor was identified in a man between 18 and 35 years old in good health. J is TRBJ2-3 and V is TRBV25-1; the match to TRBD2 covers 11 bases. Sequenced: naive CD4+ T cells sorted from blood. Subset of the sample: CD45RA+ positively selected. CDR3 sequence (DNA): TGTGCCAGCAGCGCTATAGGGACTAGCGGTAGCACAGATACGCAGTATTTT. Amino acids: CASSAIGTSGSTDTQYF. Complete variable domain (other parts from reference TRBV25-1 and TRBJ2-3): EADIYQTPRYLVIGTGKKITLECSQTMGHDKMYWYQQDPGMELHLIHYSYGVNSTEKGDLSSESTVSRIRTEHFPLTLESARPSHTSQYLCASSAIGTSGSTDTQYFGPGTRLTVL.